This TCR beta chain is drawn from a study of response to subunit inactivated influenza vaccine. V shed 0 bases and J shed 3 bases, with 6 bases lying between them. The CDR3 spans 14 residues. Germline-derived CDR1 and CDR2 are LNHNV and YYDKDF (reference sequence). Many counts were recorded for this clonotype. The antigen remains unidentified. Study-level findings and limits: Authors suggested that a seasonal influenza vaccination recruits few new T cells each time.

In TCRdb, the RT-PCR reads were re-called with MiXCR into one record per CDR3 protein. The table has about 520,000 distinct CDR3 sequences, under 8.5% seen once; the top ten hold about 12%. The V gene is TRBV15, the J gene TRBJ2-1; D remains ambiguous. The clonotype comes from a man aged 50-75 years who received an inactivated influenza vaccine. The source was PBMCs from blood, collected roughly 24 months after vaccination. CDR3 amino acids: CATSRDTSYNEQFF. CDR3 sequence (DNA): TGTGCCACCAGCAGAGATACCAGCTACAATGAGCAGTTCTTC.